The source of this T cell receptor (beta chain) is a study of CD8 T cells in ankylosing spondylitis. Points on this clonotype: Its specificity is not known.

Using its own MiXCR run on the 5' RACE reads, TCRdb lists one record per CDR3 protein. The sample includes 800,000 to 900,000 distinct CDR3 sequences, 10% to 15% of them seen just once. With V trimmed by 2 bases and J by 8 bases, 8 bases remained unmatched. Germline V CDR1 and CDR2: MNHEY, SVGAGI. The CDR3 loop spans 15 amino acids. Study-wide results and caveats: A motif of eight or nine highly homologous TCR beta variants was seen as apparently characteristic of ankylosing spondylitis blood. Disease-linked clones had a CD8+ phenotype and relatively low frequency in peripheral blood. Clones tied to disease were said to be significantly enriched in matched ankylosing spondylitis synovial fluid.

This clonotype was sampled from a male donor with ankylosing spondylitis. This chain connects TRBV6-5 to TRBJ2-3; 9 bases align to TRBD1. The sequenced sample was blood, either unsorted or a sorted T cell fraction (not recorded which). The DNA for the CDR3 is TGTGCCAGCAGTTACCCGGGACAGGGATCACTTACGCAGTATTTT. This gives the protein CASSYPGQGSLTQYF.